Presented here are 11 T cell receptor beta chains from one specimen sequenced in a study of T cell responses to AZD1222 COVID-19 vaccine. Profiling relied on immunoSEQ multiplex PCR, and the TCRdb table lists in-frame clones only, not all of them. Of 110,000 to 150,000 clones in the sample, 85% to 90% were seen once. This sample comprised peripheral blood, obtained 28 days after the second AZD1222 dose. The receptors were sampled from an adult who received the AZD1222 COVID-19 vaccine.

This clone was detected a few times. This sequence joins TRBV4-1 and TRBJ1-2; tentative D call: TRBD1 (5 bases). The CDR3 length is 17 residues. Trimming removed 3 bases from V and 8 bases from J, with 25 bases in between. Germline values: CDR1 MGHRA, CDR2 YSYEKL. The chain's CDR3 is CASSHLPDRGTSGGYTF. The CDR3 coding sequence is TGCGCCAGCAGCCACCTCCCCGATCGAGGGACCTCTGGGGGCTACACCTTC.

CDR3 DNA: TGTGCCAGCAGCCTGGTCCAGGGGGCTACTGAAGCTTTCTTT. Translation: CASSLVQGATEAFF. The chain combines TRBV5-5 with TRBJ1-1, with 8 bases identical to TRBD1. The germline gives CDR1 SGHKS, CDR2 YYEKEE (reference sequence). The CDR3 is 14 residues long. J gave up 5 bases and V 4 bases, and 7 bases lay outside the gene matches.

V is TRBV19 and J is TRBJ1-5; D gene ambiguous. The CDR3 length is 15 residues. Trimming stripped 6 bases from V and 0 bases from J, with 12 bases between. The germline CDR1 and CDR2 sequences are LNHDA and SQIVND (reference sequence). CDR3 region: CASRRDHHSNQPQHF. The CDR3 DNA is TGTGCCAGTAGGAGGGATCACCATAGCAATCAGCCCCAGCATTTT.

In DNA, the CDR3 is TGTGCCAGTAGTATCTGGGGTCCCGGTCAGCCCCAGCATTTT. Its protein is CASSIWGPGQPQHF. The chain joins TRBV19 to TRBJ1-5; no clear D. The CDR3 sequence is 14 residues long. V dropped 3 bases and J dropped 6 bases, with 12 bases sitting between them. Germline values: CDR1 LNHDA, CDR2 SQIVND (reference sequence).

This chain connects TRBV30 to TRBJ2-7; D is unresolved. Between the trimmed V and J ends, which lost 0 bases and 2 bases, there was a span of 5 bases. CDR1 and CDR2 from the germline V gene are GTSNPN and SVGIG (reference sequence). CDR3 length: 12 amino acids. DNA for the CDR3: TGTGCCTGGAGTGTACTGGCCTACGAGCAGTACTTC. This sequence encodes CAWSVLAYEQYF.

This clone was counted between two and nine times. This chain joins TRBV7-2 and TRBJ1-4; the match to TRBD1 covers 9 bases. The V gene's germline CDR1 is SGHTA and CDR2 FQGNSA. V was pared by 7 bases and J by 8 bases, with 14 bases of the junction left unmatched. The CDR3 contains 16 residues. The CDR3 DNA reads TGTGCCAGCACCTTTCTCCCGACAGGGGGTATGGAAAAACTGTTTTTT. Translating gives CASTFLPTGGMEKLFF.

This clone was recorded a few times. The chain combines TRBV6-2 or TRBV6-3 with TRBJ2-6; no firm D call. From germline, CDR1 is MNHEY and CDR2 SVGEGT. The V end lost 2 bases, the J end lost 0 bases, and 5 bases lay between the germline ends. This CDR3 spans 15 amino acids. This CDR3 reads CASSYGISGANVLTF. CDR3 sequence (DNA): TGTGCCAGCAGTTACGGGATCTCTGGGGCCAACGTCCTGACTTTC.

The genes are TRBV4-2 and TRBJ2-1; D not certain. Germline assignment: CDR1 LGHNA and CDR2 YNFKEQ. V shed 4 bases and J shed 6 bases, with 4 bases lying between them. The CDR3 runs to 11 residues. CDR3 coding DNA: TGTGCCAGCAGCCTGTCCAATGAGCAGTTCTTC. It yields the protein CASSLSNEQFF.

The rearrangement links TRBV29-1 to TRBJ1-2; TRBD1 might be the D (5 bases). The CDR3 is 13 amino acids. Germline V gene sequence: CDR1 SQVTM, CDR2 ANQGSEA. V lost 6 bases to trimming and J lost 1 base, with 12 bases between them. The CDR3 nucleotides are TGCAGCGTACCTCCCAGGGATAACTATGGCTACACCTTC. Protein sequence: CSVPPRDNYGYTF.

The rearrangement joins TRBV7-2 to TRBJ1-2; TRBD1 aligns across 8 bases. The CDR3 extends over 16 amino acids. CDR1 and CDR2 (germline): SGHTA, FQGNSA. Unmatched junction bases numbered 11, after V lost 0 bases and J lost 8 bases. This CDR3 is CASSLAAGGADWGYTF. CDR3 nucleotides: TGTGCCAGCAGCTTAGCGGCAGGGGGCGCGGATTGGGGCTACACCTTC.

The rearrangement joins TRBV24-1 to TRBJ1-4; D is perhaps TRBD1 (5 bases). The germline V gene encodes CDR1 KGHDR and CDR2 SFDVKD. Between the trimmed V and J ends, which lost 5 bases and 8 bases, there was a span of 14 bases. CDR3 length equals 14 residues. The CDR3 here is CATSGAGEEEKLFF. The CDR3 DNA reads TGTGCCACCAGTGGGGCGGGGGAAGAGGAAAAACTGTTTTTT.